The entry that follows covers one T cell receptor beta chain sequence. The antigen remains undetermined. CDR1 is SGHRS, CDR2 YFSETQ, per germline. V shed 2 bases and J 7 bases; nucleotides not matched to a gene: 9. CDR3 length equals 15 residues. The sample's time point: cycle 4 day 1 (C4D1), after 5 to 7 weeks of nivolumab. In every patient, relapse followed autologous stem cell transplantation, while exposure to brentuximab vedotin differed. Starting with thawed PBMCs, CD4+ T cells were purified by magnetic negative selection. The data are from a study of PD-1 blockade in classical Hodgkin lymphoma. The study, taken as a whole, reports: The study found that TCR diversity rose significantly by C4D1 in CD4+ but not CD8+ cells.

Sequencing was performed with immunoSEQ multiplex PCR; in TCRdb, only in-frame clones are kept and a portion is missing. The table shows roughly 30,000 clones, with over 75% occurring only once. The chain carries TRBV5-1 and TRBJ1-1, with TRBD1 identical over 9 bases. The sequencing used CD4+ T cells from blood, collected before the fourth cycle of nivolumab. This TCR was recovered from a human donor with classical Hodgkin lymphoma. The chain's CDR3 is CASSFLGQGGGEAFF. As DNA, the CDR3 is TGCGCCAGCAGCTTTTTGGGACAGGGTGGAGGTGAAGCTTTCTTT.